This T cell receptor (beta chain) was recovered during a study of T cell repertoires in cytomegalovirus infection. CDR3 size: 14 residues. Germline V gives CDR1 SQVTM, CDR2 ANQGSEA. The V end lost 4 bases, the J end lost 4 bases, and 13 bases lay between the germline ends. Each CDR3 protein gets one entry after TCRdb re-called the reads with MiXCR. This table holds a few hundred thousand distinct CDR3 sequences, around 8.7% found once. The chain recombines TRBV29-1 with TRBJ2-2; D may match TRBD1 or TRBD2 (5 bases each). Sequenced sample: PBMCs. This clonotype was obtained from a human donor in good health (CMV status not recorded). Some clones in this sample may be carry-over from other donors' samples. The CDR3 region is CSVGGEPPTGELFF. For the CDR3, the DNA is TGCAGCGTTGGAGGGGAGCCTCCCACCGGGGAGCTGTTTTTT.